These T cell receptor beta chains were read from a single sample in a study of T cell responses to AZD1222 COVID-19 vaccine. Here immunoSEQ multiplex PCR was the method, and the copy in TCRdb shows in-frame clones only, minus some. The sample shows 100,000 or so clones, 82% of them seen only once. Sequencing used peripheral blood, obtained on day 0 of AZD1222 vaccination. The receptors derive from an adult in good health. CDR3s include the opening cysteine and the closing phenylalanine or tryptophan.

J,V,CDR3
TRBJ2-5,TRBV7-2,CASSLGTFQGETQYF
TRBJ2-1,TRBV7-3,CASSSGLAGGPWNEQFF
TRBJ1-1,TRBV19,CASRGFTAPTEAFF
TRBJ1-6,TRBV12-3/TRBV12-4,CASSSGNSPLHF
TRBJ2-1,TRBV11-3,CASSPQGGGEQFF
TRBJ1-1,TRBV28,CASSSPMNTEAFF
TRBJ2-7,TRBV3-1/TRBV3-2,CASSQHSYEQYF
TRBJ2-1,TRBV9,CASNPGPYNEQFF
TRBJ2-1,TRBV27,CASSRASSYNEQFF
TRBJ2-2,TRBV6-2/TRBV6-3,CASSSHQTGQGATGELFF
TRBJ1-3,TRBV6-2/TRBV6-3,CASSHLIRAPISGNTIYF
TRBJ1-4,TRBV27,CASSLSSKSRRGGPGNEKLFF
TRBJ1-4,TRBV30,CAWSGLPGATNEKLFF
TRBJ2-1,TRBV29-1,CSVGDRGYNEQFF
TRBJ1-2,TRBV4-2,CASSQGREGYTF
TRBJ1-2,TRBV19,CASRTPGQGVGYTF
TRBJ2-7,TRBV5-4,CASSSTHGSYEQYF
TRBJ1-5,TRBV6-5,CASSWAADNQPQHF
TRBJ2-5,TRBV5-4,CASSLVRGAQETQYF
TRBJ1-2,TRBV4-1,CASSPGLNYGYTF
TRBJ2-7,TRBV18,CASSPIATVQGYEQYF
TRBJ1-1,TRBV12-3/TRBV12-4,CASGSAPITEAFF
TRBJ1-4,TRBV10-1,CASRIGEAWGPNEKLFF
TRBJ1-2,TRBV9,CASSVRSEGGVGSF
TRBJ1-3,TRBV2,CASSGVRSAGEGSSGNTIYF
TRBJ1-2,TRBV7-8,CASSRQGVYGYTF
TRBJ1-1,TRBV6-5,CASSLQGNIGEAFF
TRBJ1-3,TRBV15,CATSRDQATGNTIYF
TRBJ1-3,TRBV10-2,CASSPSGGNTIYF
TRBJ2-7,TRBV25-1,CASSLSYEQYF
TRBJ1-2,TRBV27,CASSLLANRANYGYTF
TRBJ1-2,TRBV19,CASSIGTGITHGYTF
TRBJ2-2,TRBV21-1,CASSKWGTGVTGELFF
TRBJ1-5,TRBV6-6,CASSYSGGRQPQHF
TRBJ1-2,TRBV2,CASQTGNYGYTF
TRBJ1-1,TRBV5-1,CASSLGGLDTEAFF
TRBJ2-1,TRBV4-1,CASSWKTGDNEQFF
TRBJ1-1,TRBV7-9,CASSLGRGGGRTEAFF
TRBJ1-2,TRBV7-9,CASSPPLRDYGYTF
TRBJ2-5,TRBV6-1,CASSEFLAGVAETQYF
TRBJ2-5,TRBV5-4,CASSLAAASGETQYF
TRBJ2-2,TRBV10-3,CAIMNTGELFF
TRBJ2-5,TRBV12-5,CASGLVVSGGVETQYF
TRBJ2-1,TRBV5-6,CASSSSLGNEQFF
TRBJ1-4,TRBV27,CASSPLGFEKLFF
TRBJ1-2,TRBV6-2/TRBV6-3,CASTPGQGANYGYTF
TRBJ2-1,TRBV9,CASSVNRDRAANEQFF
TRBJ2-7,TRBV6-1,CASSDPRDRGVVYEQYF
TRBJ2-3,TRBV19,CASSIRLIIGDTQYF
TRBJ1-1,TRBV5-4,CASSARNARGNTEAFF
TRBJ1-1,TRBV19,CASSPGRFNTEAFF
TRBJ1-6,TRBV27,CASSLSGYSPLHF
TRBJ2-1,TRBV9,CASSVLGGADEQFF
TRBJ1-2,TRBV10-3,CAISDGDGYTF
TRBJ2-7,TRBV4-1,CASSQGAGGSYEQYF